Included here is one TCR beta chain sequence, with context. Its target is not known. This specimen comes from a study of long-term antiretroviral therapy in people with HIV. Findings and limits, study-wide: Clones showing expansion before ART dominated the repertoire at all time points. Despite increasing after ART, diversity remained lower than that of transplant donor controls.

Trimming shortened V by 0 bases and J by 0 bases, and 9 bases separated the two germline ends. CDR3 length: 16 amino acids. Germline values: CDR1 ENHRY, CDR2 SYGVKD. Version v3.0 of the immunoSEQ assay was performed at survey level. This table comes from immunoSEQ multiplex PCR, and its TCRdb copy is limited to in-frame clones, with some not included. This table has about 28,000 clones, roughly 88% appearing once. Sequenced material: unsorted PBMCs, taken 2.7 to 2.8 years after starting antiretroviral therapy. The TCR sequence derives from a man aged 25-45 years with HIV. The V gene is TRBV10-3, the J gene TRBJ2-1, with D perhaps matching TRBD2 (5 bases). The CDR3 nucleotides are TGTGCCATCAGTGAGTCACGACTAAGCTCCTACAATGAGCAGTTCTTC. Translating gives CAISESRLSSYNEQFF.